A single sample is the source of the 22 T cell receptor beta chains below, sequenced in a study of T cells in Graves' hyperthyroidism and ophthalmopathy. What was amplified from RNA transcripts were TCR beta CDR3 regions. First-round RT-PCR with HTBI primers amplified the TCR CDR3 region. One entry per CDR3 protein results from TCRdb running MiXCR on the multiplex PCR reads. Counted here are 380,000 or so distinct CDR3 sequences, about 14% occurring once; the ten biggest clones make up 20% to 25%. Sequenced material: blood. Receptors were obtained from a man aged 30 to 45 with Graves' hyperthyroidism that later progressed to Graves' ophthalmopathy.

This clonotype was counted at least ten times. The chain joins TRBV6-5 to TRBJ1-2, with D perhaps TRBD1 (5 bases). The V gene's germline CDR1 is MNHEY and CDR2 SVGAGI. Trimming cost V 0 bases and J 2 bases, with 7 bases left between them. This CDR3 has 14 amino acids. The CDR3 sequence: CASSYSGGNYGYTF. CDR3 nucleotide sequence: TGTGCCAGCAGTTACTCTGGGGGAAACTATGGCTACACCTTC.

As concerns this clonotype: A much larger clone lies a single base off, so this may be a read error. The genes are TRBV6-5 and TRBJ2-6; D might be TRBD1 (6 bases). CDR3 length: 15 amino acids. CDR1 MNHEY and CDR2 SVGAGI come from the germline V gene. The DNA of the CDR3 is TGTGCCAGCAGTTGGGACAACTCTGGGGCCAACGTCCCGACTTTC. It yields the protein CASSWDNSGANVPTF.

This clonotype was seen repeatedly, ten times or more. The V call is TRBV6-2 or TRBV6-3, the J call TRBJ1-1, with TRBD1 as a possible D gene (6 bases). V was clipped by 4 bases and J by 1 base, with 13 bases between them. Germline assignment: CDR1 MNHEY and CDR2 SVGEGT. CDR3 size: 15 residues. The CDR3 loop is CASSSGGAENTEAFF. The CDR3 DNA follows: TGTGCCAGCAGTTCCGGGGGCGCAGAGAACACTGAAGCTTTCTTT.

This clonotype was seen more than once but under ten times. This chain uses TRBV9 with TRBJ2-7, with 11 nucleotides matching TRBD1. J was trimmed by 3 bases and V by 0 bases; bases with no gene match: 2. This CDR3 contains 15 residues. Germline CDR1 SGDLS, CDR2 YYNGEE. The DNA of the CDR3 is TGTGCCAGCAGCGTAGCAGGGACAGGGGGCTACGAGCAGTACTTC. It encodes CASSVAGTGGYEQYF.

In this sample, this clonotype turned up many times. The genes are TRBV7-9 and TRBJ1-2, with no clear D. The germline V and J ends were trimmed by 5 bases and 8 bases, with 12 bases remaining between them. The CDR3 contains 12 residues. Germline V gives CDR1 SEHNR, CDR2 FQNEAQ (reference sequence). The CDR3 nucleotides read TGTGCCAGCAGCCTGGACCTGGAGGGCTACACCTTC. It is translated as CASSLDLEGYTF.

This clonotype was seen at least ten times. CDR3 in DNA: TGCGCCAGCAGCCTGATTAGGACCGGCGGGGGGCCCCTCCACTTT. The encoded protein is CASSLIRTGGGPLHF. The rearrangement links TRBV5-1 to TRBJ1-6, with D tentatively TRBD1 (5 bases). The germline gives CDR1 SGHRS, CDR2 YFSETQ. Trimming took 4 bases from V and 13 from J, leaving 21 bases between them. The CDR3 runs to 15 residues.

The sample holds many counts of this clonotype. The chain has TRBV24-1 and TRBJ1-5; D is uncertain. The germline gives CDR1 KGHDR, CDR2 SFDVKD. Trimming stripped 3 bases from V and 1 base from J, with 6 bases between. The CDR3 is made up of 14 amino acids. The CDR3 region has the DNA TGTGCCACCAGTGATGCTGGGAGCAATCAGCCCCAGCATTTT. It codes for CATSDAGSNQPQHF.

The genes are TRBV30 and TRBJ1-5, with TRBD1 matching 8 bases. This CDR3 spans 14 amino acids. Germline-derived CDR1 and CDR2 are GTSNPN and SVGIG (reference sequence). J was trimmed by 5 bases and V by 3 bases; bases with no gene match: 6. Here the CDR3 reads CAWRRDRSYQPQHF. CDR3 in DNA: TGTGCCTGGAGGAGGGACAGGAGTTATCAGCCCCAGCATTTT.

This clonotype has ten or more counts. V is TRBV7-3 and J is TRBJ2-5, with TRBD1 identical over 7 bases. CDR1 and CDR2 from the germline V gene are SGHTA and FQGTGA. The CDR3 totals 16 residues. The J segment lost 5 bases and the V segment lost 2 bases, leaving 11 bases of the junction unmatched. Written as DNA, the CDR3 is TGTGCCAGCAGCTTATCCGGGGATAGGGGGCCGGAGACCCAGTACTTC. Translated, it gives CASSLSGDRGPETQYF.

The rearrangement uses TRBV10-2 and TRBJ2-1, with D perhaps matching TRBD1 (6 bases). Trimming took 0 bases from V and 6 from J, leaving 12 bases between them. Per the germline V gene, CDR1 is WSHSY and CDR2 is SAAADI. The CDR3 totals 15 residues. CDR3 region: CASSESGAWVNEQFF. CDR3 nucleotide sequence: TGCGCCAGCAGTGAGTCGGGGGCCTGGGTCAATGAGCAGTTCTTC.

A note on this clonotype: A much more abundant neighbour one base away suggests this may be a read error. The chain uses TRBV4-2 and TRBJ2-2; D might be TRBD1 (7 bases). The CDR3 loop spans 14 amino acids. CDR1 LGHNA and CDR2 YNFKEQ come from the germline V gene. Trimming removed 4 bases from V and 3 bases from J, with 9 bases in between. As DNA, the CDR3 is TGTGCCAGCAGCCCCAGGGGGGACACCGGGGAGCTGTTTTTT. Translation: CASSPRGDTGELFF.

This clonotype was seen a few times. The rearrangement joins TRBV7-9 to TRBJ2-6; either TRBD1 or TRBD2 may supply D (5 bases each). The germline V gene has CDR1 SEHNR and CDR2 FQNEAQ (reference sequence). The CDR3 has 16 residues. Trimming left V 5 bases short and J 4 bases short, with 15 bases between. This CDR3 is CASSPPRGPGANVLTF. The CDR3 coding sequence is TGTGCCAGCAGCCCCCCAAGGGGACCAGGGGCCAACGTCCTGACTTTC.

This clonotype was counted at least ten times. This chain links TRBV7-2 with TRBJ1-1; D ambiguous. Germline V gives CDR1 SGHTA, CDR2 FQGNSA. The CDR3 is 13 residues long. Trimming removed 3 bases from V and 1 base from J, with 6 bases in between. The CDR3 region is CASSFLSNTEAFF. CDR3 nucleotide sequence: TGTGCCAGCAGCTTTCTATCGAACACTGAAGCTTTCTTT.

This clonotype was seen a handful of times. J is TRBJ1-5 and V is TRBV19; TRBD1 is a possible D gene (5 bases). The V end was cut by 9 bases, the J end by 1 base, with 22 bases between. This CDR3 region has 17 residues. Germline V gene sequence: CDR1 LNHDA, CDR2 SQIVND (reference sequence). DNA for the CDR3: TGTGCCAGCCTTGGCCGTAGGACATATACAAGCAATCAGCCCCAGCATTTT. This gives the protein CASLGRRTYTSNQPQHF.

This clonotype was detected only a few times. The rearrangement uses TRBV6-1 and TRBJ2-7, with TRBD2 matching 7 bases. Germline CDR1 MNHNS, CDR2 SASEGT. Trimming at V came to 2 bases and at J to 0 bases, leaving 4 bases not matched to a gene. There are 15 residues in the CDR3. CDR3 sequence (DNA): TGTGCCAGCAGTGAATTGGGGGGGAGCTCCTACGAGCAGTACTTC. It codes for CASSELGGSSYEQYF.

This clonotype has at least ten counts. The chain combines TRBV6-5 with TRBJ1-6; D may be TRBD1 (5 bases). This CDR3 contains 14 residues. Germline CDR1 is MNHEY and CDR2 is SVGAGI. V lost 2 bases and J lost 6, with 8 bases in between. The CDR3 protein is CASSYGRANSPLHF. CDR3 bases: TGTGCCAGCAGTTACGGCAGGGCTAATTCACCCCTCCACTTT.

V is TRBV4-1 and J is TRBJ2-7; D is uncertain. The ends were cut back, 1 base at V and 0 bases at J, with 13 bases in the middle. Germline V lookup: CDR1 MGHRA, CDR2 YSYEKL. The CDR3 is made up of 16 amino acids. The CDR3 region is CASSQALPGISYEQYF. The CDR3 bases are TGCGCCAGCAGCCAAGCCCTACCTGGGATCTCCTACGAGCAGTACTTC.

The chain carries TRBV6-6 and TRBJ1-5; 8 nucleotides agree with TRBD1. The CDR3 runs to 15 residues. Per the germline V gene, CDR1 is MNHNY and CDR2 is SVGAGI (reference sequence). The V gene end was trimmed by 4 bases and the J gene end by 5 bases; junction bases not matched to a gene: 7. The CDR3 DNA is TGTGCCAGCAGTTCCCAGGGGGCAGGAGATCAGCCCCAGCATTTT. The encoded protein is CASSSQGAGDQPQHF.

At least ten counts were recorded for this clonotype. The chain carries TRBV28 and TRBJ1-5, with a possible D match to TRBD1 (5 bases). CDR3 length equals 16 residues. The V gene's germline CDR1 is MDHEN and CDR2 SYDVKM. V shed 5 bases and J shed 4 bases, with 18 bases lying between them. The CDR3 spells CASSGGEHRWNQPQHF. The CDR3 DNA sequence: TGTGCCAGCAGTGGAGGGGAACACAGGTGGAATCAGCCCCAGCATTTT.

The table lists this clonotype with many counts. The V gene is TRBV6-1, the J gene TRBJ1-5; 8 bases fit TRBD1. From germline, CDR1 is MNHNS and CDR2 SASEGT. CDR3 length: 13 residues. Trimming took 6 bases from V and 9 from J; bases not matched to a gene: 7. CDR3 sequence reads: CASSRDRSTPQHF. Written as DNA, the CDR3 is TGTGCCAGCAGCCGGGACAGGAGCACGCCCCAGCATTTT.

This clonotype was picked up a small number of times. The gene calls are TRBV3-1 and TRBJ1-5; D is perhaps TRBD1 (5 bases). The germline gives CDR1 LGHDT, CDR2 YNNKEL (reference sequence). CDR3 length equals 13 residues. Trimming pared 3 bases from V and 6 bases from J, leaving 9 bases between. The CDR3 nucleotides read TGTGCCAGCAGCCAGGGCAGGGCTCAGCCCCAGCATTTT. Its protein product is CASSQGRAQPQHF.

This clonotype occurred many times. The rearrangement joins TRBV12-3 or TRBV12-4 to TRBJ1-1, with a tentative D call TRBD1 (5 bases). This CDR3 has 13 amino acids. V was cut by 5 bases and J by 5 bases, with 12 bases left in between. CDR3 sequence: CASSPQWGTEAFF. Here the CDR3 DNA reads TGTGCCAGCAGTCCCCAATGGGGGACTGAAGCTTTCTTT.